The 9 T cell receptor beta chains below were found in one sample sequenced in a study of a mutant IDH1 vaccine in newly diagnosed glioma. These receptors have no identified antigens. Time point: week 47, end of study. A single vaccine dose contained 300 ug of mutant IDH1 20-mer peptide, and topical imiquimod was used with it. Measured with immunoSEQ multiplex PCR; TCRdb has only the in-frame clones, and not every one. The sample records approximately 30,000 clones, around 90% being singletons. This material consisted of PBMCs, taken from a glioma patient whose treatment included an IDH1 peptide vaccine. The receptors derive from a woman in her thirties or forties with glioma.

The chain is built from TRBV4-1 and TRBJ2-5, with no clear D. This CDR3 contains 14 residues. CDR1 and CDR2 (germline): MGHRA, YSYEKL. Trimming removed 1 base at V and 2 bases at J, with 8 bases between. CDR3 residues: CASSQAWPQETQYF. CDR3 coding DNA: TGCGCCAGCAGCCAAGCTTGGCCTCAAGAGACCCAGTACTTC.

This clone occurred a few times. The chain is built from TRBV6-5 and TRBJ1-5, with TRBD1 matching 7 bases. CDR1 is MNHEY, CDR2 SVGAGI, per germline. J was trimmed by 0 bases and V by 8 bases; bases with no gene match: 7. This CDR3 has 15 residues. In DNA form, the CDR3 reads TGTGCCAGCGCAGAGGGGACAGTTAGCAATCAGCCCCAGCATTTT. This gives the protein CASAEGTVSNQPQHF.

The chain recombines TRBV19 with TRBJ2-7; 9 bases line up with TRBD1. The V segment lost 1 base and the J segment 0 bases; nucleotides outside the gene matches: 13. The length of the CDR3 is 19 residues. Germline values: CDR1 LNHDA, CDR2 SQIVND (reference sequence). CDR3 protein: CASSIALYYRGLYSYEQYF. The CDR3 DNA reads as TGTGCCAGTAGTATAGCCCTTTATTACAGGGGGCTGTACTCCTACGAGCAGTACTTC. Based on the CDR3 plus reference TRBV19 and TRBJ2-7, the full variable domain is DGGITQSPKYLFRKEGQNVTLSCEQNLNHDAMYWYRQDPGQGLRLIYYSQIVNDFQKGDIAEGYSVSREKKESFPLTVTSAQKNPTAFYLCASSIALYYRGLYSYEQYFGPGTRLTVT.

CDR3 region: CASSQEYLGRGLGGYTF. DNA for the CDR3: TGCGCCAGCAGCCAAGAATATTTAGGAAGGGGGCTCGGTGGCTACACCTTC. The chain recombines TRBV4-3 with TRBJ1-2; 7 bases are shared with TRBD1. This CDR3 spans 17 amino acids. Germline V lookup: CDR1 LGHNA, CDR2 YSLEER. J was trimmed by 7 bases and V by 0 bases; bases with no gene match: 14.

The J gene is TRBJ1-5, the V gene TRBV6-1; no firm D call. This CDR3 has 13 residues. The V and J ends lost 3 bases and 0 bases respectively, with 3 bases between them. Per the germline V gene, CDR1 is MNHNS and CDR2 is SASEGT. The CDR3 DNA is TGTGCCAGCAGTGACACTAGCAATCAGCCCCAGCATTTT. Translated, it gives CASSDTSNQPQHF.

V is TRBV4-2 and J is TRBJ2-7; D not certain. The V end lost 4 bases, the J end lost 3 bases, and 16 bases lay between the germline ends. The CDR3 contains 15 residues. The germline V gene has CDR1 LGHNA and CDR2 YNFKEQ. As DNA, the CDR3 is TGTGCCAGCAGCCGCACTGGGCTCGGGTACTACGAGCAGTACTTC. This codes for CASSRTGLGYYEQYF.

The CDR3 bases are TGCGCCAGCAGCCAACGAGACAGGGGAGACGGCTACACCTTC. This translates into CASSQRDRGDGYTF. The rearrangement joins TRBV4-3 to TRBJ1-2; 8 positions agree with TRBD1. Germline trimming cut 2 bases from V and 8 bases from J; bases unmatched to any gene: 7. Per germline, CDR1 LGHNA and CDR2 YSLEER. This CDR3 has 14 amino acids.

This clone was seen more than once but under ten times. The V gene is TRBV5-1, the J gene TRBJ1-1, with TRBD1 as a possible D gene (5 bases). The germline V and J ends were trimmed by 1 base and 4 bases, with 14 bases remaining between them. CDR3 length: 15 residues. CDR1 is SGHRS and CDR2 is YFSETQ in the germline V gene. The CDR3 reads CASSLNRLGPTEAFF. Written as DNA, the CDR3 is TGCGCCAGCAGCTTGAACAGGCTGGGTCCCACTGAAGCTTTCTTT.

The chain combines TRBV2 with TRBJ2-7; 7 bases align to TRBD1. The V and J ends lost 3 bases and 3 bases, in that order; junction bases with no gene match: 14. Germline CDR1 and CDR2: SNHLY and FYNNEI. The CDR3 spans 17 residues. The CDR3 DNA reads TGTGCCAGCAGTGAGGGTTACCTAGGGGGCCTCAGCTACGAGCAGTACTTC. This encodes CASSEGYLGGLSYEQYF.